One T cell receptor (beta chain) is described in this entry. Its antigen is not identified. CDR1 is LNHDA and CDR2 is SQIVND in the germline V gene (reference sequence). The CDR3 loop spans 14 amino acids. 5'RACE template switching with UMIs produced the TCR beta cDNA. Reanalyzing the 5' RACE reads, TCRdb keeps one entry per CDR3 protein, without DNA. The sample includes fewer than 400,000 distinct CDR3 sequences. The data originate from a study of T cells expressing NK-cell markers. Study in general: It was from sorted CD3+CD56+NKG2C+, CD3+CD56+NKG2C- and CD3+CD56-NKG2C+ T cells that TCR beta repertoires came. Notes on the study in general: Dominant NKG2C+ clonotypes in roughly 6 donors made up about 1.0-7.5% of CD8+ T cells. The CD3+CD56-NKG2C+ fraction of a few donors was also led by these clonotypes.

The chain employs TRBV19 and TRBJ2-5; the TCRdb D gene call, TRBD1, has no DNA to confirm it. The sequence was collected from a man aged 18-70 years in good health. Sample: blood T cells: a sorted CD56 or NKG2C T cell subset, CD4+ or CD8+ T cells, or bulk PBMC T cells (not recorded which). CDR3 in amino acids: CASSMASTGGTQYF.